The entry that follows covers one T cell receptor (beta chain) sequence. Antigen: not known. TCRdb re-called the reads with MiXCR, one entry per CDR3 protein. The sample consists of under 800,000 distinct CDR3 sequences, more than 20% of them appearing once. These data are taken from a study of T cell repertoires in cytomegalovirus infection. Study in general: Public TCR beta signatures marked donors with CMV infection and the matching HLA.

Study-wide results and caveats: HLA-C-restricted CMV clonotypes gave the most frequent clonotype in two of eight donors. The cumulative frequency of public TCR beta families identified carriers of CMV plus the relevant HLA.

V shed 2 bases and J shed 1 base, with 15 bases lying between them. The CDR3 has 18 amino acids. Germline CDR1 reads MNHEY; CDR2 reads SVGAGI. The chain has TRBV6-5 and TRBJ2-6; TRBD1 might be the D (5 bases). The receptor was isolated from a human donor in good health (CMV status not recorded). Some clones in this sample may be carry-over from other donors' samples. The sample taken for sequencing was CD8+ T cells from PBMCs. CDR3 loop: CASSYEGLAGSGANVLTF. DNA for the CDR3: TGTGCCAGCAGTTACGAAGGGTTAGCAGGGTCTGGGGCCAACGTCCTGACTTTC.